This TCR beta chain was identified during a study of identical twins (dated by TCRdb to the mid-2010s). Some background on the complete study: To test whether fetal clonotypes persist, the study used deep sequencing on TCR alpha and beta repertoires from monozygotic twins, unrelated adults of various ages, and cord blood. Replicate twin experiments were performed at different times using different library preparation protocols to rule out contamination.

Only healthy Caucasian donors were included. Overall study outcomes, separate from this receptor: Abundant cord blood beta clonotypes carried fewer insertions; young adult naive repertoires showed a weaker similar trend, while memory repertoires showed none. Conclusions relied on cross-sectional statistical analysis, since the same donors could not be followed over many years. Compared with coincidental sharing between unrelated individuals, out-of-frame TCR alpha sequences shared between twins had an excess of sequences with low generation probability. Excess twin sharing in beta out-of-frame sequences was weaker because fewer shared sequences lowered the signal-to-noise ratio. Invariant T cells such as MAIT and iNKT could partly confound zero-insertion analyses, although diverse VJ usage argued against such confounding for most clonotypes. In monozygotic twins, out-of-frame TCR alpha sharing was systematically underestimated by recombination models, although the models agreed with sharing between unrelated individuals.

On this clonotype: The antigen this receptor binds is unknown. The sample holds no much larger clone one base away, and base qualities are not on file.

V lost 4 bases and J lost 0 bases; the stretch between them is 16 bases long. According to the germline V gene, CDR1 reads SGHRS and CDR2 reads YFSETQ. The CDR3 goes from the cysteine to the phenylalanine over 16 residues. This entry keeps only the CDR3 DNA: 48 bases, framed from base 1. Libraries were prepared through 5' RACE. Sequencing relied on an Illumina HiSeq 2000. Template switching introduced a universal primer binding site; the final cDNA contained a unique molecular identifier, enabling accurate counting of TCR cDNA molecules. First-strand cDNA for TCR alpha and beta chains was synthesized from specific primers in the conserved constant-segment region. To control for contamination, every cDNA library carried two barcodes: a SMART-Mk sample barcode plus Illumina barcodes. Two successive PCR steps introduced TruSeq adapter sequences along with Illumina sample barcodes. The Illumina HiSeq platform was used with custom primers to sequence TCR alpha and beta cDNA libraries. From the authors' description of their analysis: MiGEC processed the raw reads to extract unique molecular identifiers, while MiXCR was used to determine the CDR3 positions. Recombination models were inferred per individual with the repgenHMM and IGoR tools using an EM algorithm. The tcR package in R was used for shared clonotype analysis, with sharing normalized by the product of cloneset sizes. Out-of-frame nonproductive sequences were analyzed to study raw recombination free of thymic and clonal selection effects. TCRdb trimmed the raw reads at Q25, called clones with MiXCR and kept productive beta chains. Every CDR3 protein is listed once, alongside the most common genes and DNA of its rows. The authors' filters were not applied to this entry. The sample yields roughly 1,500,000 distinct CDR3 sequences; more than 30% were counted once. The ten largest clones take up over 0.25% of the sample.

The sequenced material came from cord blood. This sequence was found in a newborn girl in good health. The chain links TRBV5-1 with TRBJ1-2; there is no confident call for the D gene. The CDR3 loop reads CASSTIGLPTNYGYTF. The DNA sequence follows: TGCGCCAGCAGCACCATCGGACTGCCAACTAACTATGGCTACACCTTC.